This T cell receptor (beta chain) was obtained from a study of regulatory T cells in long-lasting Graves disease. Study summary: Freshly diagnosed Graves' patients had used antithyroid drugs for under 3 months.

TCR beta libraries were built with iRepertoire HTBI primers and Arm-PCR of CDR3 regions. TCRdb processed the multiplex PCR reads anew with MiXCR; each CDR3 protein has one entry. The top ten clones hold roughly 20% of a sample with roughly 380,000 distinct CDR3 sequences, about 14% of them seen once. On this clonotype: The antigen is not known.

V trimming: 0 bases; J trimming: 0 bases; junction bases outside the gene matches: 19. Germline CDR1 reads SQVTM; CDR2 reads ANQGSEA. The CDR3 covers 20 residues. Time point described: newly diagnosed GD, antithyroid drugs for less than 3 months. The TCR library was made from RNA extracted from PBMCs. Overall study findings and caveats: TCR diversity in persistent Graves' patients was below that of newly diagnosed ones.

The V and J genes are TRBV29-1 and TRBJ1-1, with 7 bases lining up with TRBD1. The material was peripheral blood mononuclear cells (PBMCs), obtained at new diagnosis, from a patient treated with antithyroid drugs. This TCR was recovered from a female donor with Graves disease. The CDR3 DNA sequence: TGCAGCGTTGAAGATCGGCCCCCGGGACAGCCAAGCCTCATGAACACTGAAGCTTTCTTT. It specifies CSVEDRPPGQPSLMNTEAFF.